This T cell receptor beta chain was obtained from a study of T cells and Merkel cell carcinoma outcomes. In regard to this clone: As yet, its antigen is unknown.

The germline V gene encodes CDR1 PRHDT and CDR2 FYEKMQ (reference sequence). The CDR3 runs 12 residues. Trimming took off 3 bases at V and 1 base at J, with 3 bases between the two ends. Clones were sequenced by immunoSEQ multiplex PCR, and TCRdb holds only the in-frame ones, with some missing. The repertoire holds approximately 20,000 clones, with approximately 80% as singletons. Regarding the study as a whole: Repertoire plus T-cell density reportedly predicted Merkel cell carcinoma outcomes.

Material for sequencing was tumor tissue from Merkel cell carcinoma. The chain links TRBV13 to TRBJ1-1; D unclear. This sequence was found in a human donor with Merkel cell carcinoma. CDR3: CASSLGNTEAFF. CDR3 nucleotides: TGTGCCAGCAGCTTGGGGAACACTGAAGCTTTCTTT.